The entry below gives a single T cell receptor beta chain sequence along with its context. Germline V gene lookup returns CDR1 PRHDT and CDR2 FYEKMQ (reference sequence). The CDR3 spans 17 residues. Trimming stripped 1 base from V and 2 bases from J, with 17 bases between. TCRdb re-called the 5' RACE reads with MiXCR, one entry per CDR3 protein. The table lists about 56,000 distinct CDR3 sequences, roughly 16% of them singletons. This entry is derived from a study of early T cells in non-severe SARS-CoV-2 infection. This receptor was taken from an adult who was a healthcare worker with PCR-confirmed SARS-CoV-2 infection or an uninfected control (not recorded which). The chain is built from TRBV13 and TRBJ2-5; perhaps D is TRBD1 or TRBD2 (5 bases each). The specimen comprised whole blood, sampled at baseline. This CDR3 reads CASSLEDRGRVQETQYF. CDR3 DNA: TGTGCCAGCAGCTTAGAAGATAGGGGACGGGTACAAGAGACCCAGTACTTC.